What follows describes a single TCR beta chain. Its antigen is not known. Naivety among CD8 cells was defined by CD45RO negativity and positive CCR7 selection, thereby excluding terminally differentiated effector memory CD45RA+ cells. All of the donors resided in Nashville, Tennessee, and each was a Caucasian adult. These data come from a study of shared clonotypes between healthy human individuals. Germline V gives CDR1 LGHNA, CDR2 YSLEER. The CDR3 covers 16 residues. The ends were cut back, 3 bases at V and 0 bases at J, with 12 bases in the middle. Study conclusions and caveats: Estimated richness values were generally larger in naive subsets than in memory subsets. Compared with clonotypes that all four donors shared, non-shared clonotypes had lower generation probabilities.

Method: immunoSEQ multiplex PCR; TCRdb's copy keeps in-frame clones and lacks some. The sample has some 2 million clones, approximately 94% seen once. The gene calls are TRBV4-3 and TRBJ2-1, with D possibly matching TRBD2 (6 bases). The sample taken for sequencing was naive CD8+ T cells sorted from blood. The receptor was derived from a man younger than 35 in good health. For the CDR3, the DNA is TGCGCCAGCAGCCAGGGACTGCTTAGCTCCTACAATGAGCAGTTCTTC. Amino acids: CASSQGLLSSYNEQFF.